These 9 T cell receptor beta chains were sequenced from one sample in a study of T cell clonotyping in hematopoietic cell transplantation. Sequencing used immunoSEQ multiplex PCR; TCRdb keeps in-frame clones, though not all of them. The table lists approximately 9,700 clones, around four fifths of them singletons. Sequenced material: PBMCs, taken 30 days after allogeneic stem cell transplant. Every receptor here comes from a female patient in her forties or fifties who had an allogeneic stem cell transplant from a related donor, so T cells may come from the graft donor. Some clones in this sample may be carry-over from other donors' samples.

V is TRBV7-9 and J is TRBJ2-3; D unclear. The CDR3 has 15 amino acids. Germline V lookup: CDR1 SEHNR, CDR2 FQNEAQ (reference sequence). V lost 3 bases and J lost 2, with 12 bases in between. The CDR3 loop is CASSFGNQATDTQYF. The CDR3 nucleotides read TGTGCCAGCAGCTTCGGTAACCAGGCCACAGATACGCAGTATTTT.

The chain carries TRBV30 and TRBJ1-6; D gene uncertain. The CDR3 sequence is 13 residues long. Deletions cut 1 base from V and 6 bases from J, with 7 bases between. Looked up from germline, CDR1 is GTSNPN and CDR2 is SVGIG (reference sequence). This chain's CDR3 is CAWSGVFNSPLHF. In DNA, the CDR3 is TGTGCCTGGAGTGGGGTCTTTAATTCACCCCTCCACTTT.

This chain links TRBV5-1 with TRBJ2-2; D may be TRBD2 (7 bases). Germline CDR1 reads SGHRS; CDR2 reads YFSETQ. This CDR3 has 17 amino acids. V was clipped by 0 bases and J by 4 bases, with 16 bases between them. The CDR3 DNA follows: TGCGCCAGCAGCTTGGATTACCAAGGGGGGGGCACCGGGGAGCTGTTTTTT. Translating it yields CASSLDYQGGGTGELFF.

V usage is TRBV15 and J usage is TRBJ1-2, with D maybe TRBD1 (6 bases). Germline V CDR1 and CDR2: LNHNV, YYDKDF (reference sequence). The CDR3 length is 17 residues. The V end lost 4 bases, the J end lost 4 bases, and 22 bases lay between the germline ends. CDR3 sequence (DNA): TGTGCCACCAGCATACGATACCCCGGGGGGCCCGGCTATGGCTACACCTTC. It translates to CATSIRYPGGPGYGYTF. The full variable domain, completed using reference TRBV15 and TRBJ1-2, is DAMVIQNPRYQVTQFGKPVTLSCSQTLNHNVMYWYQQKSSQAPKLLFHYYDKDFNNEADTPDNFQSRRPNTSFCFLDIRSPGLGDTAMYLCATSIRYPGGPGYGYTFGSGTRLTVV.

The rearrangement uses TRBV7-6 and TRBJ1-2; D is unresolved. Germline CDR1 is SGHVS and CDR2 is FNYEAQ. V gave up 5 bases and J gave up 0 bases, with 7 bases separating them. The CDR3 is made up of 13 amino acids. The CDR3 nucleotides read TGTGCCAGCAGCCGTTTAACTAACTATGGCTACACCTTC. Its translation is CASSRLTNYGYTF.

V and J are TRBV29-1 and TRBJ2-6; D ambiguous. There are 12 residues in the CDR3. CDR1 SQVTM and CDR2 ANQGSEA come from the germline V gene. V was trimmed by 3 bases and J by 5 bases, leaving 5 bases between them. The DNA for the CDR3 is TGCAGCGTTGAGGCGAGGGCCAACGTCCTGACTTTC. This codes for CSVEARANVLTF.

This clone came up once. The chain uses TRBV19 and TRBJ1-2; D is possibly TRBD1 (5 bases). V shed 2 bases and J shed 8 bases, with 18 bases lying between them. CDR3 length: 15 amino acids. Germline V gene sequence: CDR1 LNHDA, CDR2 SQIVND (reference sequence). CDR3: CASSISPSGPGGYTF. As DNA, the CDR3 is TGTGCCAGTAGTATAAGCCCCTCAGGGCCGGGCGGCTACACCTTC.

This rearrangement joins TRBV27 to TRBJ2-2; D gene uncertain. V was cut by 8 bases and J by 0 bases, with 10 bases left in between. The CDR3 has 14 amino acids. Germline CDR1 reads MNHEY; CDR2 reads SMNVEV (reference sequence). The CDR3 loop reads CASRPEPNTGELFF. CDR3 in DNA: TGTGCCAGCCGACCGGAACCGAACACCGGGGAGCTGTTTTTT.

The V call is TRBV1, the J call TRBJ2-1; the table's D call TRBD2 went unverified against the DNA. TRBV1 is classified as a pseudogene. The CDR3 has 16 residues. The CDR3 protein is CTSSQPGLAGGREQFF. CDR3 bases: TGCACCAGCAGCCAACCGGGACTAGCGGGAGGTCGTGAGCAGTTCTTC.